A selection of T cell receptor beta chains follows, all from one sample in a study of T-cell reconstitution after alpha-beta-depleted transplantation in children. MiXCR, applied by TCRdb to the PCR reads, yields one record per CDR3 protein. The sample carries fewer than 550,000 distinct CDR3 sequences, roughly 11% recorded once. The sample consisted of PBMCs, mostly from graft donor cells, taken 180 days after TCRalphabeta/CD19-depleted stem cell transplant. These receptors all stem from a female patient aged 2-9 years who had a stem cell transplant for aplastic anemia, so the T cells may come from the graft donor. Both conserved end residues are part of each CDR3. Fields, in order: V gene, clone size, D gene, J gene, CDR3 DNA, CDR3 protein. A D gene is named only where the DNA matches it firmly. Clone size is not always given. Where it is, it says once, few, many or a class for expanded clones.

>TRBV9|few|NA|TRBJ2-7
TGTGCCAGCAGCGTAGTACGGGACTCGAGAGAGCAGTACTTC
CASSVVRDSREQYF
>TRBV6-5|NA|TRBD2|TRBJ2-3
TGTGCCAGCAGTCGGGCTAGCGGAGGTTCGGGAAGTACGCAGTATTTT
CASSRASGGSGSTQYF
>TRBV2|few|TRBD1|TRBJ1-2
TGTGCCAGCAGTGAAAAAAAACACAGGGGGCGGTATGGCTACACCTTC
CASSEKKHRGRYGYTF
>TRBV12-3/TRBV12-4|many|NA|TRBJ2-2
TGTGCCAGCAGCGTAGGGAGCACCGGGGAGCTGTTTTTT
CASSVGSTGELFF
>TRBV29-1|many|NA|TRBJ2-5
TGCAGCGGCTGTGAGCGCCGCCAAGAGACCCAGTACTTC
CSGCERRQETQYF
>TRBV5-1|few|NA|TRBJ2-3
TGCGCCAGCAGAACCGGGGCCGCCTATACGCAGTATTTT
CASRTGAAYTQYF
>TRBV12-3/TRBV12-4|NA|NA|TRBJ2-5
TGTGCCAGCACCTTGGCCGGGTGGCGAGAGACCCAGTACTTC
CASTLAGWRETQYF
>TRBV7-3|few|NA|TRBJ2-5
TGTGCCAGCAGCACTAGGAAAGAAGAGACCCAGTACTTC
CASSTRKEETQYF
>TRBV20-1|NA|NA|TRBJ2-6
TGCAGTGCTCCCGCTCCGGGACTGTCCTCGGGGGCCAACGTCCTGACTTTC
CSAPAPGLSSGANVLTF
>TRBV15|NA|NA|TRBJ2-3
TGTGCCACCAGCAGAGATCGCCACACAGATACGCAGTATTTT
CATSRDRHTDTQYF
>TRBV19|NA|NA|TRBJ1-1
TGTGCCAGTAATCTGGGGCCGCGGACTGAAGCTTTCTTT
CASNLGPRTEAFF
>TRBV7-9|NA|TRBD1|TRBJ1-2
TGTGCCAGCAGCTTAGCGTCGGGACAGGGGTATGACTATGGCTACACCTTC
CASSLASGQGYDYGYTF
>TRBV12-3/TRBV12-4|NA|NA|TRBJ2-6
TGTGCCAGCAGCATGACCTCTGGGGCCAACGTCCTGACTTTC
CASSMTSGANVLTF
>TRBV29-1|few|TRBD2|TRBJ2-7
TGCAGCGTGGACGGACTAGCGGGAGGGAACTACGAGCAGTACTTC
CSVDGLAGGNYEQYF
>TRBV7-9|NA|NA|TRBJ2-5
TGTGCCAGCAGCTTAGCGCTGGAAGGAGAGAAAGAGACCCAGTACTTC
CASSLALEGEKETQYF
>TRBV29-1|few|NA|TRBJ2-7
TGCAGCGTTGGGACAAACTCCTACGAGCAGTACTTC
CSVGTNSYEQYF
>TRBV11-2|NA|NA|TRBJ2-5
TGTGCCAGCACCATAGGGCAGGGGAAAGAGACCCAGTACTTC
CASTIGQGKETQYF
>TRBV5-6|NA|TRBD1|TRBJ2-6
TGTGCCAGCAGAAGTACAGGGGGCGCTGGGGCCAACGTCCTGACTTTC
CASRSTGGAGANVLTF
>TRBV19|NA|NA|TRBJ1-2
TGTGCCAGTAGCCCTCGAAGGGCGGGAGGCTATGGCTACACCTTC
CASSPRRAGGYGYTF
>TRBV27|few|NA|TRBJ2-3
TGTGCCAGCAGTTTTTTTAGGGATAGCACAGATACGCAGTATTTT
CASSFFRDSTDTQYF
>TRBV6-2/TRBV6-3|many|TRBD2|TRBJ2-1
TGTGCCAGCAGCCTTCTGGGGCGGGAGGCCGGGAATGAGCAGTTCTTC
CASSLLGREAGNEQFF
>TRBV30|few|NA|TRBJ2-1
TGTGCCTGGAGTGGAAGAGTTAGCGGATCCTCCTACAATGAGCAGTTCTTC
CAWSGRVSGSSYNEQFF
>TRBV29-1|NA|NA|TRBJ2-7
TGCAGCGTTGATGGCCCGGGCTACGAGCAGTACTTC
CSVDGPGYEQYF
>TRBV7-6|few|NA|TRBJ1-3
TGTGCCAGCAGCTTAGCGCTAGCTTCTGGAAACACCATATATTTT
CASSLALASGNTIYF
>TRBV27|few|TRBD1|TRBJ2-7
TGTGCCAGCAGCCAACAGGGGTCCTACGAGCAGTACTTC
CASSQQGSYEQYF
>TRBV6-2/TRBV6-3|NA|NA|TRBJ1-5
TGTGCCAGCAGTTACTCTCGAAACCCTGGCGTGCCCCAGCATTTT
CASSYSRNPGVPQHF
>TRBV7-2|NA|TRBD2|TRBJ2-3
TGTGCCAGCAGCACCGTAGGACTAGAAACAGATACGCAGTATTTT
CASSTVGLETDTQYF
>TRBV6-4|NA|NA|TRBJ1-5
TGTGCCAGCAGTGACCCCAACACGTACAGCAATCAGCCCCAGCATTTT
CASSDPNTYSNQPQHF
>TRBV5-6|few|TRBD1|TRBJ1-5
TGTGCCAGCAGCTTGAATACAGGGGGCACCATCGGCAATCAGCCCCAGCATTTT
CASSLNTGGTIGNQPQHF
>TRBV28|few|TRBD1|TRBJ2-7
TGTGCCAGCAGACAGGGGAGTAGCTACGAGCAGTACTTC
CASRQGSSYEQYF
>TRBV5-1|NA|TRBD2|TRBJ2-1
TGCGCCAGCAGCTGGGGAAGCGGGAGAAACAATGAGCAGTTCTTC
CASSWGSGRNNEQFF
>TRBV6-6|NA|NA|TRBJ1-1
TGTGCCAGCAGTACTACAGGTGAAGCTTTCTTT
CASSTTGEAFF
>TRBV28|NA|NA|TRBJ1-2
TGTGCCAGCAGTTTCAGGACAGCGGAGGGAGGCTACACCTTC
CASSFRTAEGGYTF
>TRBV27|NA|NA|TRBJ1-5
TGTGCCAGCAGCAAAATACACAAAGGGGACTATAGCAATCAGCCCCAGCATTTT
CASSKIHKGDYSNQPQHF
>TRBV11-2|NA|NA|TRBJ1-1
TGTGCCAGCAGCGCTAACCCGGTGAACACTGAAGCTTTCTTT
CASSANPVNTEAFF
>TRBV28|many|TRBD1|TRBJ1-5
TGTGCCAGCACAGACAGGGGCAATCAGCCCCAGCATTTT
CASTDRGNQPQHF
>TRBV10-3|NA|TRBD1|TRBJ1-5
TGTGCCATCAGAGGGACAGGGGTCAATCAGCCCCAGCATTTT
CAIRGTGVNQPQHF
>TRBV10-2|few|NA|TRBJ2-7
TGCGCCAGCAGCGATGCATGGGTCGGCTACGAGCAGTACTTC
CASSDAWVGYEQYF
>TRBV19|NA|TRBD2|TRBJ2-3
TGTGCCAGTAGTATTACTAGCGGGAGATGGGATACGCAGTATTTT
CASSITSGRWDTQYF
>TRBV7-9|NA|NA|TRBJ2-2
TGTGCCAGCAGCTTCTCGGGTCTCACCGGGGAGCTGTTTTTT
CASSFSGLTGELFF
>TRBV7-6|NA|NA|TRBJ2-7
TGTGCCAGCAGCTTTAACGGGAACTCCTACGAGCAGTACTTC
CASSFNGNSYEQYF
>TRBV10-3|NA|NA|TRBJ2-1
TGTGCCATCAGCCCACCGGGCCTGAGCTCCTACAATGAGCAGTTCTTC
CAISPPGLSSYNEQFF
>TRBV4-1|many|NA|TRBJ1-1
TGCGCCAGCAGCCTTGCCGGGACAACAACCGAAGCTTTCTTT
CASSLAGTTTEAFF
>TRBV7-2|few|TRBD2|TRBJ2-1
TGTGCCAGCAGCTTAGTAGGGACTAGCAGAAATGAGCAGTTCTTC
CASSLVGTSRNEQFF
>TRBV5-5|NA|NA|TRBJ1-5
TGTGCCAGCAGCCCACAGGGAGGCGAAAAGCCCCAGCATTTT
CASSPQGGEKPQHF
>TRBV20-1|NA|TRBD1|TRBJ1-2
TGCAGTGCCGTCCTGACAGGGGGCGGCCATGGCTACACCTTC
CSAVLTGGGHGYTF
>TRBV29-1|NA|TRBD1|TRBJ2-1
TGCAGCTCAATCATCTTGACAGGGGACTACAATGAGCAGTTCTTC
CSSIILTGDYNEQFF
>TRBV19|few|NA|TRBJ1-2
TGTGCCAGTAGTATTCCACAGGGTCTGATCTACACCTTC
CASSIPQGLIYTF
>TRBV3-1|NA|NA|TRBJ1-2
TGTGCCAGCAGTAATGGGAGGAAGGGACGGATATCACCTTACTATGGCTACACCTTC
CASSNGRKGRISPYYGYTF
>TRBV2|few|NA|TRBJ2-2
TGTGCCAGCACCTGGGACCCCAGCGGGGAGCTGTTTTTT
CASTWDPSGELFF
>TRBV15|many|NA|TRBJ2-1
TGTGCCACCAGCAGGTCAGGGTCGTGTGCCAATGAGCAGTTCTTC
CATSRSGSCANEQFF
>TRBV12-3/TRBV12-4|few|TRBD2|TRBJ2-1
TGTGCCAGCAGTCCCGGGACTAGCGGGGGTGGGTTATACAATGAGCAGTTCTTC
CASSPGTSGGGLYNEQFF
>TRBV12-3/TRBV12-4|many|TRBD1|TRBJ2-3
TGTGCCAGCGTGGACAGGAGACCTAGCACAGATACGCAGTATTTT
CASVDRRPSTDTQYF
>TRBV7-9|NA|NA|TRBJ2-1
TGTGCCAGCAGCTTCATCCGGGACTTCCCGTACAATGAGCAGTTCTTC
CASSFIRDFPYNEQFF
>TRBV5-1|few|TRBD1|TRBJ2-1
TGCGCCAGCAGCCCAGGACAGGGGGCCACCCTGGAGCGGTTCTTC
CASSPGQGATLERFF
>TRBV4-3|few|TRBD2|TRBJ2-1
TGCGCCAGCAGCCAAGGGACTAGCGGCCTGAGCTCCTACAATGAGCAGTTCTTC
CASSQGTSGLSSYNEQFF
>TRBV5-6|few|NA|TRBJ1-3
TGTGCCAGCAGCCCCCGTATCAGGGTCTCTGGAAACACCATATATTTT
CASSPRIRVSGNTIYF
>TRBV9|few|NA|TRBJ2-1
TGTGCCAGCAGCGTACAGGCCCTCCCCTACAATGAGCAGTTCTTC
CASSVQALPYNEQFF
>TRBV3-1|NA|NA|TRBJ2-4
TGTGCCAGCAGCCAAGATCTAGGGCGGACCAAAAACATTCAGTACTTC
CASSQDLGRTKNIQYF